The sample holds a few counts of the clone carrying this T cell receptor (beta chain). Its specificity is unknown. Patients aged 18 to 65 had newly diagnosed hyperthyroidism that had lasted under 2 months. The sample belongs to a study of T cells in Graves' hyperthyroidism and ophthalmopathy. Study-wide points: A 13 V-J signature model discriminated ophthalmopathy versus stable hyperthyroidism.

The CDR3 spans 11 residues. The germline V gene has CDR1 LNHDA and CDR2 SQIVND (reference sequence). V lost 5 bases and J 11 bases, leaving 13 bases between the germline ends. Amplified TCR beta CDR3 regions came from RNA transcripts. Using the HTBI primer set, a first-round RT-PCR was run on the TCR CDR3. TCRdb recomputed calls from the multiplex PCR reads with MiXCR, one row per CDR3 protein. The sample lists around 700,000 distinct CDR3 sequences, roughly 20% seen once, with 16% in the top ten. The chain links TRBV19 to TRBJ2-7, with a possible D match to TRBD1 (5 bases). Sequenced sample: blood. The receptor comes from a woman aged 50 to 65 with Graves' hyperthyroidism that later progressed to Graves' ophthalmopathy. In DNA, the CDR3 is TGTGCCAGTAGTGATCTCGACAGCAAGTACTTC. Translated: CASSDLDSKYF.